This entry lists 29 T cell receptor beta chains sequenced from one sample in a study of blood T cell repertoires in COVID-19 (TCRdb year 2020). The library was prepared using the immunoSEQ multiplex PCR assay. TCRdb re-hosts the immuneACCESS table, in-frame sequences only. Its copies lack some clones; in the studies checked, an unresolved V gene accounts for under half of them, and the cause for the rest is not known. The sample yields about 180,000 clones; 65% to 85% were counted once. The ten biggest clones cover roughly 6% of the sample. Sequencing was done on a sample of PBMCs or T cells enriched from blood (not recorded which). The source of these receptors is a woman between 35 and 50 years old with acute COVID-19.

V gene TRBV7-8 combines with J gene TRBJ2-7; 7 positions agree with TRBD1. The CDR3 has 16 residues. The junction had 11 bases not matched to a gene; V was cut back by 0 bases and J by 6 bases. CDR1 SGHVS and CDR2 FQNEAQ come from the germline V gene. The CDR3 reads CASSLAEALTGREQYF. The DNA for the CDR3 is TGTGCCAGCAGCTTAGCGGAGGCCCTGACAGGGCGCGAGCAGTACTTC. The full variable domain, rest sourced from reference TRBV7-8 and TRBJ2-7, is GAGVSQSPRYKVAKRGQDVALRCDPISGHVSLFWYQQALGQGPEFLTYFQNEAQLDKSGLPSDRFFAERPEGSVSTLKIQRTQQEDSAVYLCASSLAEALTGREQYFGPGTRLTVT.

The chain is built from TRBV29-1 and TRBJ2-1; 12 bases align to TRBD2. The ends lost 4 bases at V and 5 bases at J; junction bases unmatched: 6. The CDR3 length is 15 residues. Germline V gene sequence: CDR1 SQVTM, CDR2 ANQGSEA. This CDR3 is CSVVPSGREDNEQFF. The CDR3 DNA reads TGCAGCGTTGTGCCTAGCGGGAGGGAAGACAATGAGCAGTTCTTC.

J is TRBJ2-2 and V is TRBV7-2; D call uncertain. Trimming took 4 bases from V and 0 from J, leaving 9 bases between them. Germline CDR1 and CDR2: SGHTA and FQGNSA. This CDR3 has 15 residues. CDR3 residues: CASSSIAPNTGELFF. The CDR3 DNA reads as TGTGCCAGCAGCTCGATAGCACCGAACACCGGGGAGCTGTTTTTT.

Worth noting for this clone: An end of the junction differs from the germline gene, which may be a read error. The chain employs TRBV4-2 and TRBJ2-3; 9 bases line up with TRBD2. Looked up from germline, CDR1 is LGHNA and CDR2 is YNFKEQ. There are 17 residues in the CDR3. The CDR3 reads CTSSPEGGRAEPDTQYF. The CDR3, as DNA: TGTACCAGCAGCCCAGAAGGCGGGAGGGCCGAGCCAGATACGCAGTATTTT.

J is TRBJ2-1 and V is TRBV11-2; no firm D call. V was cut by 8 bases and J by 0 bases, with 8 bases left in between. Germline-derived CDR1 and CDR2 are SGHAT and FQNNGV. The CDR3 loop spans 13 amino acids. CDR3 nucleotides: TGTGCCAGCGCATCCAGCTCCTACAATGAGCAGTTCTTC. Translating it yields CASASSSYNEQFF.

This clone was detected only a few times. This sequence joins TRBV5-1 and TRBJ1-4, with 7 positions matching TRBD1. CDR1 and CDR2 from the germline V gene are SGHRS and YFSETQ. The V gene end was trimmed by 3 bases and the J gene end by 3 bases; junction bases not matched to a gene: 5. This CDR3 comprises 15 residues. DNA for the CDR3: TGCGCCAGCAGCTCCACAGGGGCGGCTAATGAAAAACTGTTTTTT. Amino acid sequence: CASSSTGAANEKLFF.

V gene TRBV7-8 combines with J gene TRBJ1-5; D perhaps matches TRBD1 (6 bases). The V end was cut by 5 bases, the J end by 4 bases, with 12 bases between. CDR3 length equals 14 residues. Germline V lookup: CDR1 SGHVS, CDR2 FQNEAQ. The CDR3 sequence: CASSPIRGNQPQHF. The CDR3 DNA reads as TGTGCCAGCAGCCCGATCAGGGGTAATCAGCCCCAGCATTTT.

The V gene is TRBV3-1 (or the pseudogene TRBV3-2), the J gene TRBJ1-2; TRBD1 agrees at 12 bases. J was trimmed by 7 bases and V by 4 bases; bases with no gene match: 10. CDR1 is LGHDT and CDR2 is YNNKEL in the germline V gene (reference sequence). The CDR3 has 16 amino acids. The CDR3 reads CASSRPGDRGPRGYTF. The CDR3 region has the DNA TGTGCCAGCAGCCGGCCTGGGGACAGGGGGCCTCGTGGCTACACCTTC.

This rearrangement joins TRBV19 to TRBJ2-1; 7 positions match TRBD2. The CDR3 consists of 17 residues. J was trimmed by 4 bases and V by 5 bases; bases with no gene match: 14. CDR1 is LNHDA, CDR2 SQIVND, per germline (reference sequence). As DNA, the CDR3 is TGTGCCAGTAGTCCGCCCTCCGGGCGGGAGAGGTACAATGAGCAGTTCTTC. Protein: CASSPPSGRERYNEQFF.

The rearrangement links TRBV6-1 to TRBJ1-1; unclear D gene. This CDR3 has 18 amino acids. Trimming took off 4 bases at V and 1 base at J, with 22 bases between the two ends. The germline V gene encodes CDR1 MNHNS and CDR2 SASEGT. CDR3 nucleotides: TGTGCCAGCAGTGGCCGGTTCGGCAGCAGGAGGTCGAACACTGAAGCTTTCTTT. Its protein is CASSGRFGSRRSNTEAFF.

V gene TRBV2 combines with J gene TRBJ2-5, with TRBD2 identical over 7 bases. The V gene end was trimmed by 2 bases and the J gene end by 7 bases; junction bases not matched to a gene: 7. Per germline, CDR1 SNHLY and CDR2 FYNNEI. There are 14 residues in the CDR3. CDR3 DNA sequence: TGTGCCAGCAGTGAAACTAGCGACCATCCGACCCAGTACTTC. Its translation is CASSETSDHPTQYF.

V gene TRBV25-1 combines with J gene TRBJ2-2, with a possible D match to TRBD2 (6 bases). This CDR3 is built from 14 residues. Germline V gene sequence: CDR1 MGHDK, CDR2 SYGVNS. Trimming left V 3 bases short and J 3 bases short, with 8 bases between. CDR3 coding DNA: TGTGCCAGCAGTGAGGAGCGGGACACCGGGGAGCTGTTTTTT. Amino acids: CASSEERDTGELFF.

This clone was detected only once. CDR3 residues: CAISEVAANGEQYF. As DNA, the CDR3 is TGTGCCATCAGTGAAGTAGCGGCCAACGGGGAACAGTACTTC. This rearrangement joins TRBV10-3 to TRBJ2-7; D is possibly TRBD2 (6 bases). Trimming left V 3 bases short and J 10 bases short, with 19 bases between. There are 14 residues in the CDR3. Germline CDR1 ENHRY, CDR2 SYGVKD.

This clone was found a few times. The chain combines TRBV7-2 with TRBJ2-7, with 10 bases that match TRBD2. The CDR3 has 14 amino acids. Germline V gene sequence: CDR1 SGHTA, CDR2 FQGNSA. Trimming took 3 bases from V and 3 from J; bases not matched to a gene: 2. CDR3 coding DNA: TGTGCCAGCAGCTTGTCTAGCGGGAGCTACGAGCAGTACGTC. Protein: CASSLSSGSYEQYV.

V usage is TRBV19 and J usage is TRBJ2-2; D is unclear. V was cut by 1 base and J by 1 base, with 10 bases left in between. Germline V CDR1 and CDR2: LNHDA, SQIVND (reference sequence). The CDR3 consists of 16 residues. The DNA of the CDR3 is TGTGCCAGTAGTATAGGTCTAGTAAAGAACACCGGGGAGCTGTTTTTT. Protein sequence: CASSIGLVKNTGELFF.

V is TRBV5-1 and J is TRBJ1-2; D call uncertain. The V end lost 0 bases, the J end lost 8 bases, and 14 bases lay between the germline ends. In germline, CDR1 is SGHRS, CDR2 YFSETQ. This CDR3 spans 14 amino acids. The CDR3 DNA sequence: TGCGCCAGCAGCTTGGCCGAGTTCCCTTGGGGCTACACCTTC. Translating it yields CASSLAEFPWGYTF.

CDR3 sequence reads: CASSRRWDSPLHF. The CDR3 nucleotides are TGTGCCAGTAGTAGGAGATGGGATTCACCCCTCCACTTT. This rearrangement joins TRBV19 to TRBJ1-6, with unresolved D. Germline loops: CDR1 LNHDA, CDR2 SQIVND (reference sequence). The CDR3 loop spans 13 amino acids. V gave up 4 bases and J gave up 8 bases, with 9 bases separating them.

J is TRBJ1-1 and V is TRBV18; D may be TRBD1 (6 bases). The CDR3 runs 14 residues. Germline CDR1 is KGHSH and CDR2 is LQKENI. The V gene lost 8 bases and the J gene lost 3 bases, with 16 bases spanning the gap. In DNA, the CDR3 is TGTGCCAGCCTCCTCCGAGGGGGGGACACTGAAGCTTTCTTT. Encoded protein: CASLLRGGDTEAFF.

This clone was picked up one time. The rearrangement uses TRBV6-4 and TRBJ2-1; 7 bases map to TRBD2. The ends lost 5 bases at V and 10 bases at J; junction bases unmatched: 14. There are 15 residues in the CDR3. CDR1 and CDR2 (germline): MRHNA, SNTAGT. The CDR3 DNA follows: TGTGCCAGCAGTCTCGGTGTGGGGGAGGGCCGCGAGCAGTTCTTC. Translating gives CASSLGVGEGREQFF.

Notes on this clone: Other DNA sequences in this sample translate to the same CDR3. The chain is built from TRBV18 and TRBJ2-3; no clear D. Germline CDR1 reads KGHSH; CDR2 reads LQKENI. The V end was cut by 3 bases, the J end by 0 bases, with 4 bases between. The CDR3 runs 13 residues. The CDR3 loop reads CASSPPSTDTQYF. CDR3 nucleotides: TGTGCCAGCTCACCTCCTAGCACAGATACGCAGTATTTT.

The chain uses TRBV19 and TRBJ2-1; the match to TRBD2 covers 11 bases. The CDR3 extends over 18 amino acids. In germline, CDR1 is LNHDA, CDR2 SQIVND (reference sequence). V was clipped by 2 bases and J by 4 bases; unmatched bases: 10. CDR3 bases: TGTGCCAGTAGTATACAGGGGACTAGCGGAAGAGGGTACAATGAGCAGTTCTTC. Translating gives CASSIQGTSGRGYNEQFF.

This rearrangement joins TRBV7-9 to TRBJ2-3; the match to TRBD2 covers 8 bases. The trim removed 7 bases at V and 0 bases at J, leaving 6 bases unmatched. CDR3 length equals 15 residues. In germline, CDR1 is SEHNR, CDR2 FQNEAQ (reference sequence). As DNA, the CDR3 is TGTGCCAGCAACCCCATAGCGGGGAGCACAGATACGCAGTATTTT. Translated: CASNPIAGSTDTQYF.

The rearrangement links TRBV5-1 to TRBJ1-4; tentatively, D is TRBD1 (6 bases). V lost 3 bases to trimming and J lost 7 bases, with 10 bases between them. This CDR3 has 13 amino acids. The V gene's germline CDR1 is SGHRS and CDR2 YFSETQ. For the CDR3, the DNA is TGCGCCAGCAGCTCATCAGGGGTTGAAAAACTGTTTTTT. Translating gives CASSSSGVEKLFF. Full variable domain (missing parts from reference TRBV5-1 and TRBJ1-4): KAGVTQTPRYLIKTRGQQVTLSCSPISGHRSVSWYQQTPGQGLQFLFEYFSETQRNKGNFPGRFSGRQFSNSRSEMNVSTLELGDSALYLCASSSSGVEKLFFGSGTQLSVL.

This clone showed up just a few times. The chain links TRBV4-1 to TRBJ2-7; 9 nucleotides line up with TRBD1. The CDR3 sequence is 16 residues long. Trimming cost V 0 bases and J 3 bases; bases outside gene matches: 6. The germline V gene has CDR1 MGHRA and CDR2 YSYEKL. The CDR3: CASSQDLGTGLYEQYF. CDR3 sequence (DNA): TGCGCCAGCAGCCAAGACTTAGGGACAGGGCTCTACGAGCAGTACTTC.

The DNA of the CDR3 is TGTGCCAGCAGCTTAGGGGGAGGGAATGAGCAGTTCTTC. As protein: CASSLGGGNEQFF. The rearrangement links TRBV7-6 to TRBJ2-1; 7 nucleotides align to TRBD2. Germline trimming cut 1 base from V and 7 bases from J; bases unmatched to any gene: 1. This CDR3 comprises 13 residues. From germline, CDR1 is SGHVS and CDR2 FNYEAQ.

The chain is built from TRBV12-3 or TRBV12-4 and TRBJ1-2; D is perhaps TRBD1 (5 bases). Between the trimmed V and J ends, which lost 5 bases and 2 bases, there was a span of 9 bases. The CDR3 sequence is 13 residues long. CDR3 amino acids: CASSADTNYGYTF. CDR3 DNA: TGTGCCAGCAGTGCGGACACAAACTATGGCTACACCTTC.

The genes are TRBV19 and TRBJ1-5, with D maybe TRBD1 (5 bases). The CDR3 totals 15 residues. Germline lookup yields CDR1 LNHDA and CDR2 SQIVND (reference sequence). Trimming stripped 9 bases from V and 1 base from J, with 16 bases between. In DNA form, the CDR3 reads TGTGCCAGCCGTGGGGCGGCTCGAAGCAATCAGCCCCAGCATTTT. Its translation is CASRGAARSNQPQHF.

This clone was counted between two and nine times. The rearrangement links TRBV5-1 to TRBJ2-2; D possibly corresponds to TRBD2 (5 bases). Between the trimmed V and J ends, which lost 0 bases and 3 bases, there was a span of 9 bases. Germline V gene data show CDR1 as SGHRS and CDR2 as YFSETQ. The CDR3 length is 15 residues. As DNA, the CDR3 is TGCGCCAGCAGCTTGGGCAGCGGTCACACCGGGGAGCTGTTTTTT. This translates into CASSLGSGHTGELFF. The full variable domain, in which reference TRBV5-1 and TRBJ2-2 provide the parts outside the CDR3, is KAGVTQTPRYLIKTRGQQVTLSCSPISGHRSVSWYQQTPGQGLQFLFEYFSETQRNKGNFPGRFSGRQFSNSRSEMNVSTLELGDSALYLCASSLGSGHTGELFFGEGSRLTVL.

This clone was observed a few times. The same CDR3 arises from other DNA sequences in this sample as well. The genes are TRBV7-9 and TRBJ1-1; 7 nucleotides agree with TRBD1. The junction had 3 bases not matched to a gene; V was cut back by 5 bases and J by 3 bases. CDR1 is SEHNR, CDR2 FQNEAQ, per germline (reference sequence). The CDR3 sequence is 13 residues long. CDR3 bases: TGTGCCAGCAGCCTAACAGGGGACACTGAAGCTTTCTTT. Translating gives CASSLTGDTEAFF.